This T cell receptor beta chain was identified in a study of blood T cell repertoires in COVID-19. Study background: The samples span acute and convalescent COVID-19 from the United States, Italy and Spain. In each case, the material was cDNA or gDNA derived from T cells, B-cell-depleted T cells, or PBMCs.

TCRdb keeps only in-frame clones here, not all; method: immunoSEQ multiplex PCR. Of 250,000 or so clones listed, about four fifths are singletons. CDR3 length: 15 residues. The germline V and J ends were trimmed by 4 bases and 2 bases, with 15 bases remaining between them. CDR1 is SGDLS and CDR2 is YYNGEE in the germline V gene. The rearrangement links TRBV9 to TRBJ1-2; the D gene is possibly TRBD1 (6 bases). The source material was peripheral blood. The TCR was taken from a man older than 75 with acute or convalescent COVID-19. Written as DNA, the CDR3 is TGTGCCAGCAGCACATCAGGGGTGGGCAACTATGGCTACACCTTC. Translated, it gives CASSTSGVGNYGYTF.